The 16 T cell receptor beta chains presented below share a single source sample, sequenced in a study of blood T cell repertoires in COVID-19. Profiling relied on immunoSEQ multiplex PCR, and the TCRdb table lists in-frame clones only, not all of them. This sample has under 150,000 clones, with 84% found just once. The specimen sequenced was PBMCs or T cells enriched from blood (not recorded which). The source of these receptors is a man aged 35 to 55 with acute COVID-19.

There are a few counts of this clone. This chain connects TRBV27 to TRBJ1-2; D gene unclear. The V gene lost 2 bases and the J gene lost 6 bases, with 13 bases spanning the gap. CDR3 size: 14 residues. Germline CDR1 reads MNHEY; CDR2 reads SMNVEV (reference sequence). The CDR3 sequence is CASSLNGLADGYTF. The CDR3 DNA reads TGTGCCAGCAGTTTAAATGGACTCGCGGATGGCTACACCTTC.

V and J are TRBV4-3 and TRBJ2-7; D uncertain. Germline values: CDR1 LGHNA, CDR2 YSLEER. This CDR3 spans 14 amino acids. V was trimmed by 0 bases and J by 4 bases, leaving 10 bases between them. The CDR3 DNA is TGCGCCAGCAGCCAAGACTTAAGCCGTTACGAGCAGTACTTC. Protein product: CASSQDLSRYEQYF.

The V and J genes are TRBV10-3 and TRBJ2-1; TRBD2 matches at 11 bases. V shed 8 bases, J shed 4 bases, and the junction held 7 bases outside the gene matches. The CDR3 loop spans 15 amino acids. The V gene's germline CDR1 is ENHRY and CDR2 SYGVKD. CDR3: CAIAIAGGPYNEQFF. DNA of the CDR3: TGTGCCATCGCGATAGCGGGAGGGCCGTACAATGAGCAGTTCTTC.

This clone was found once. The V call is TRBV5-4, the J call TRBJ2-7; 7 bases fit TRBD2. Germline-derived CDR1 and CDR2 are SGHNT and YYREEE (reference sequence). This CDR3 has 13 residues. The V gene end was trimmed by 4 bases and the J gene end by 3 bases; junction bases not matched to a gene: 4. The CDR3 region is CASSRAGIYEQYF. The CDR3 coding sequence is TGTGCCAGCAGCAGAGCGGGAATCTACGAGCAGTACTTC.

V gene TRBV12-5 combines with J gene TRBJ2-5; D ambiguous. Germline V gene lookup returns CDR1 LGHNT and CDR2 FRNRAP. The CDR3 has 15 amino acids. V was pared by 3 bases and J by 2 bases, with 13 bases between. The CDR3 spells CASGLYPELQETQYF. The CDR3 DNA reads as TGTGCTAGTGGTTTATATCCGGAACTACAAGAGACCCAGTACTTC.

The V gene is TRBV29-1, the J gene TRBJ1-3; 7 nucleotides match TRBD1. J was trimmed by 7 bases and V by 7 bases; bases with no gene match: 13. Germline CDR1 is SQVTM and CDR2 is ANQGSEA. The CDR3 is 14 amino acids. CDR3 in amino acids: CSARGMTGLNTIYF. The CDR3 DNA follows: TGCAGCGCGAGAGGTATGACAGGGCTGAACACCATATATTTT.

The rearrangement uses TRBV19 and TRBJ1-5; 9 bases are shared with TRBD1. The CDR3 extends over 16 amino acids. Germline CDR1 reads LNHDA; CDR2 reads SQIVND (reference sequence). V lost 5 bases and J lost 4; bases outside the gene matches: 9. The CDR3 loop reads CASSEGGGQGNQPQHF. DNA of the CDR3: TGTGCCAGTAGTGAGGGGGGAGGACAGGGGAATCAGCCCCAGCATTTT.

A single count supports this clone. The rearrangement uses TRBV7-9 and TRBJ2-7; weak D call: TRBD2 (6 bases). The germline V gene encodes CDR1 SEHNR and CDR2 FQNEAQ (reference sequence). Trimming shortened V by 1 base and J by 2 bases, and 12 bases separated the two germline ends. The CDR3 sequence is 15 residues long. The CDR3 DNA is TGTGCCAGCAGCTTAGGGGCGGGGACCCCCTACGAGCAGTACTTC. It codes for CASSLGAGTPYEQYF.

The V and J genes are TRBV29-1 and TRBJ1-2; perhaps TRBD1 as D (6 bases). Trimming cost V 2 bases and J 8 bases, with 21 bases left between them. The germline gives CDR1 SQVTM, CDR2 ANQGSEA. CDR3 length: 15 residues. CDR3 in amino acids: CSVERGTREGGGYTF. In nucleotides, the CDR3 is TGCAGCGTTGAAAGGGGGACCCGGGAGGGAGGCGGCTACACCTTC.

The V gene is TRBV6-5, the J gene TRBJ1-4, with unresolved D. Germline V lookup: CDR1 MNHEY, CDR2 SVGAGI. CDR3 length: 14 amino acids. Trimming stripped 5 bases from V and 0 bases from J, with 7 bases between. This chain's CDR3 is CASSTTPTNEKLFF. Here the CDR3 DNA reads TGTGCCAGCAGTACGACACCAACTAATGAAAAACTGTTTTTT.

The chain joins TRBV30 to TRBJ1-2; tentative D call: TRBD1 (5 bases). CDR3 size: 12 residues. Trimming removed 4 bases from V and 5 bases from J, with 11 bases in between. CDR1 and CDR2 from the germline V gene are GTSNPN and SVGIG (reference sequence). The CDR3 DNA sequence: TGTGCCTGGAAAAGGGGCCAATATGGCTACACCTTC. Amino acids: CAWKRGQYGYTF.

CDR3 region: CASSQAWGETGANVLTF. The CDR3 DNA sequence: TGTGCCAGCAGCCAGGCGTGGGGCGAAACTGGGGCCAACGTCCTGACTTTC. V gene TRBV3-1 (or the pseudogene TRBV3-2) combines with J gene TRBJ2-6, with a possible D match to TRBD1 (5 bases). Germline V gene data show CDR1 as LGHDT and CDR2 as YNNKEL (reference sequence). The CDR3 covers 17 residues. V was pared by 3 bases and J by 2 bases, with 14 bases between.

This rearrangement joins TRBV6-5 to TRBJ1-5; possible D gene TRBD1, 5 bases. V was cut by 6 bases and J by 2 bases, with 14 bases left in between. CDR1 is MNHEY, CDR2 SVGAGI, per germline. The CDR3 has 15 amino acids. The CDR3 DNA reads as TGTGCCAGCAGCAATGGTGGCAGGGGCAATCAGCCCCAGCATTTT. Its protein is CASSNGGRGNQPQHF.

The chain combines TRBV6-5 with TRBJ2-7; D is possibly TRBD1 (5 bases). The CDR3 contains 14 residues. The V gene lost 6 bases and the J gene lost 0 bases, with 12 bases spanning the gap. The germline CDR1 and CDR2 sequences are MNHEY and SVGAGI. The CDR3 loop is CASRAADSSYEQYF. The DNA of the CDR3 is TGTGCCAGCAGAGCTGCCGACAGCTCCTACGAGCAGTACTTC.

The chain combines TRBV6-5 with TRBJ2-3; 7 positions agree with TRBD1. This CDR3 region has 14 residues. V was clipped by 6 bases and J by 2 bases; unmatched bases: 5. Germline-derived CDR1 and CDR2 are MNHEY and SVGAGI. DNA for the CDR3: TGTGCCAGCAGCTGGGACAGCCACACAGATACGCAGTATTTT. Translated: CASSWDSHTDTQYF.

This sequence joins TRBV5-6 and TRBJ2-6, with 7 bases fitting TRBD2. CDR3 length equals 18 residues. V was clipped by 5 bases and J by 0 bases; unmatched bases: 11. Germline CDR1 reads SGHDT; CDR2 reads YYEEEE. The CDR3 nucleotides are TGTGCCAGCAGAAGAGATCGGACTAGTCACTCTGGGGCCAACGTCCTGACTTTC. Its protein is CASRRDRTSHSGANVLTF.